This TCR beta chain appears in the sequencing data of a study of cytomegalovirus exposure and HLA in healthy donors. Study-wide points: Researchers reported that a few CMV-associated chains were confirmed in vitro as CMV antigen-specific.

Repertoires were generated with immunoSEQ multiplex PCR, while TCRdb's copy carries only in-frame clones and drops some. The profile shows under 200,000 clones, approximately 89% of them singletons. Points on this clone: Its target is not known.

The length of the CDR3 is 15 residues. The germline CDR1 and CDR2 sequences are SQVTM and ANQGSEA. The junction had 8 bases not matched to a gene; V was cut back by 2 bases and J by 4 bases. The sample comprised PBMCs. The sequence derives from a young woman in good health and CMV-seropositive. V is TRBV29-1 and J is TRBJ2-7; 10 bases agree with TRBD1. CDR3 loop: CSVESPDRGQYEQYF. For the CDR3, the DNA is TGCAGCGTTGAATCCCCCGACAGGGGGCAGTACGAGCAGTACTTC.